Listed here is a single T cell receptor (beta chain). The protocol was immunoSEQ multiplex PCR, while the TCRdb copy is restricted to in-frame clones and leaves out a portion. Counted here are around 150,000 clones, roughly 87% occurring once; the ten biggest clones make up 9.5% to 12%. The source of the sample is a study of blood T cell repertoires in COVID-19. V was shortened by 0 bases and J by 2 bases, with 13 bases between the two germline ends. This CDR3 region has 16 residues. Germline CDR1 is LNHNV and CDR2 is YYDKDF (reference sequence). Source material: PBMCs or T cells enriched from blood (not recorded which). The origin of this receptor is a man in his fifties or sixties who had recovered from COVID-19. J is TRBJ2-5 and V is TRBV15, with D possibly TRBD2 on 6 matching bases. The CDR3 DNA is TGTGCCACCAGCAGAGATGCCTCGGCGGGGCAAGAGACCCAGTACTTC. As protein: CATSRDASAGQETQYF. Variable domain in full (rest from reference TRBV15 and TRBJ2-5): DAMVIQNPRYQVTQFGKPVTLSCSQTLNHNVMYWYQQKSSQAPKLLFHYYDKDFNNEADTPDNFQSRRPNTSFCFLDIRSPGLGDTAMYLCATSRDASAGQETQYFGPGTRLLVL.